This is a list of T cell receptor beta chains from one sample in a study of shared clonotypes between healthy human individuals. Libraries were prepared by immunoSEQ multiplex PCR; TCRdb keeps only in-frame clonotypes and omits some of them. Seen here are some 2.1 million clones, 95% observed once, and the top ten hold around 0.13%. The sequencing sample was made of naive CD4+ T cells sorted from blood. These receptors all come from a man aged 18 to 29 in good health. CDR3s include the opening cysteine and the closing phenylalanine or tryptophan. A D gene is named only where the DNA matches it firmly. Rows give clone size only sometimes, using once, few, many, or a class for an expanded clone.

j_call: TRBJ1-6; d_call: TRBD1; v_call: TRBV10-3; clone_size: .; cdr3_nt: TGTGCCACTAGTGGGACAGGGGATTCACCCCTCCACTTT; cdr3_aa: CATSGTGDSPLHF
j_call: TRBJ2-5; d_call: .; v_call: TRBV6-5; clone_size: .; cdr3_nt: TGTGCCAGCAGGGGAAGTCAAGAGACCCAGTACTTC; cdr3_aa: CASRGSQETQYF
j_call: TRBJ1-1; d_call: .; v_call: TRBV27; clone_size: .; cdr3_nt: TGTGCCAGCAGTTTTACAGGGAGGAACACTGAAGCTTTCTTT; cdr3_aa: CASSFTGRNTEAFF
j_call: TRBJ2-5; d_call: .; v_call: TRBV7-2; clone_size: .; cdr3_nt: TGTGCCAGCGGGACCTACCAAGAGACCCAGTACTTC; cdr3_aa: CASGTYQETQYF
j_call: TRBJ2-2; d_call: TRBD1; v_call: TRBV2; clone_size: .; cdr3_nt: TGTGCCAGCACTGTGGGGACAGGGGGCACCGGGGAGCTGTTTTTT; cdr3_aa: CASTVGTGGTGELFF
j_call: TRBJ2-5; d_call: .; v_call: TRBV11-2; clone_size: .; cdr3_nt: TGTGCCAGCAGCTTAGATATCGGCGGTGGTAGGATAGAGACCCAGTACTTC; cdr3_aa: CASSLDIGGGRIETQYF
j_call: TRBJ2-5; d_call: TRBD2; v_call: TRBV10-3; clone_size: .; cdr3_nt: TGTGCCTCCCGGGAAGCGGGGGGGATCCAAGAGACCCAGTACTTC; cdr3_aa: CASREAGGIQETQYF
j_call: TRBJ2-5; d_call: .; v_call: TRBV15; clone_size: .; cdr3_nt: TGTGCCACCAGCAGAGATGATTGGGAGACCCAGTACTTC; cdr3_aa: CATSRDDWETQYF
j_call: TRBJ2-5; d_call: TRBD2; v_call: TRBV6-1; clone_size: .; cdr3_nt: TGTGCCAGCAGTGGCCTAGCGGGGGAGTTCCAAGAGACCCAGTACTTC; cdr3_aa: CASSGLAGEFQETQYF
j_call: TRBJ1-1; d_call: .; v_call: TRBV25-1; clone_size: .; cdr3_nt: TGTGCCAGCAGTAACTTTGAAGCTTTCTTT; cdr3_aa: CASSNFEAFF
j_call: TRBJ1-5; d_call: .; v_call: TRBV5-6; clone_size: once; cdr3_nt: TGTGCCAGCAGCTTTCGGACCGTAGGTCACAATCAGCCCCAGCATTTT; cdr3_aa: CASSFRTVGHNQPQHF
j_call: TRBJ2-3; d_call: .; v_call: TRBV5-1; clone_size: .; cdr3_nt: TGCGCCAGCAGCTTGAAAGTTGAGGTAGTCACAGATACGCAGTATTTT; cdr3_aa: CASSLKVEVVTDTQYF
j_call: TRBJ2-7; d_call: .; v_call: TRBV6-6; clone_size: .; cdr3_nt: TGTGCCAGCAGCGGAAGAAGCGGATACGAGCAGTACTTC; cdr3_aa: CASSGRSGYEQYF
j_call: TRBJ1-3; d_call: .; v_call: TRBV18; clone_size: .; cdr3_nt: TGTGCCAGCTCACACGACATGGGGGGGCTCTCTGGAAACACCATATATTTT; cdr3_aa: CASSHDMGGLSGNTIYF
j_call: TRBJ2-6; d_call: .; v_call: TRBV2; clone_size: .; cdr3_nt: TGTGCCAGCAGTGAAGGCCGCAACTCTGGGGCCAACGTCCTGACTTTC; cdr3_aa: CASSEGRNSGANVLTF
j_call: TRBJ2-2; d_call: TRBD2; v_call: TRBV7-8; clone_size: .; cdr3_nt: TGTGCCAGCAGCTTCCCCTCGACTAGCGGGAGGGCCCGTGGGGAGCTGTTTTTT; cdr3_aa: CASSFPSTSGRARGELFF
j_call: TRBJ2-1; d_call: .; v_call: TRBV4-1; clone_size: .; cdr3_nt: TGCGCCAGCAGCCAAGTCAGGCAGGGGTCCGTATCGCCTTACAATGAGCAGTTCTTC; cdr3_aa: CASSQVRQGSVSPYNEQFF
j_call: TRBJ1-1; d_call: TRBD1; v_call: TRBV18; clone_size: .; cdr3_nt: TGTGCCAGCTCACCCAATGGACAGGGAAACACTGAAGCTTTCTTT; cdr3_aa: CASSPNGQGNTEAFF
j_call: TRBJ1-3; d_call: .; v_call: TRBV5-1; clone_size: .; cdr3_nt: TGCGCCAGCAGCTTGGATGCTCTCCCTGGAAACACCATATATTTT; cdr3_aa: CASSLDALPGNTIYF
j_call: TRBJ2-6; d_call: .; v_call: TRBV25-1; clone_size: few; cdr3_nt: TGTGCCAGCGGGGGTGCTGGGGCCAACGTCCTGACTTTC; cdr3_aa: CASGGAGANVLTF